Presented here are 8 T cell receptor beta chains from one specimen sequenced in a study of vaccination and CD4 T cells after COVID-19. With the Oncomine TCR Beta short-read assay, DNA from cultured CD4+ T cells was sequenced. Investigators isolated genomic DNA from cultured CD4+ T cells. TCRdb reanalysed the PCR reads using MiXCR and keeps one entry per CDR3 protein. The table shows more than 10,000 distinct CDR3 sequences, with 29% occurring only once. Treatment of the sample: approximately 10-day PBMC culture with coronavirus spike peptide pools or control peptides (ViraFEST assay). The unexposed donor's CD4+ T cells were collected before the COVID-19 pandemic (2011-2018). The antigens these receptors bind are not known. Sequencing was carried out using CD4+ T cells from blood, cultured in vitro. The source is a human donor in good health.

By proportion, this clonotype is medium-sized. The V call is TRBV24-1, the J call TRBJ1-1; D uncertain. The CDR3 runs to 13 residues. V lost 2 bases and J 6 bases, leaving 9 bases between the germline ends. Germline values: CDR1 KGHDR, CDR2 SFDVKD. CDR3 nucleotide sequence: TGTGCCACCAGTGATTCTACAAGAGCTGAAGCTTTCTTT. It translates to CATSDSTRAEAFF.

This clonotype showed up just a few times. This chain links TRBV7-3 with TRBJ2-1; 10 nucleotides agree with TRBD2. Germline V gene data show CDR1 as SGHTA and CDR2 as FQGTGA. V gave up 2 bases and J gave up 2 bases; unmatched junction bases: 3. The CDR3 consists of 16 residues. CDR3 coding DNA: TGTGCCAGCAGCTTACAAGCGGGAGGGACCTACAATGAGCAGTTCTTC. It is translated as CASSLQAGGTYNEQFF.

This chain connects TRBV28 to TRBJ1-3; D gene uncertain. V was clipped by 3 bases and J by 7 bases, with 16 bases between them. This CDR3 has 15 residues. The V gene's germline CDR1 is MDHEN and CDR2 SYDVKM. CDR3 DNA sequence: TGTGCCAGCAGTTTGATGCGGGCAGAGGACAACACCATATATTTT. Residues: CASSLMRAEDNTIYF. Full variable domain (remainder filled in from reference TRBV28 and TRBJ1-3): DVKVTQSSRYLVKRTGEKVFLECVQDMDHENMFWYRQDPGLGLRLIYFSYDVKMKEKGDIPEGYSVSREKKERFSLILESASTNQTSMYLCASSLMRAEDNTIYFGEGSWLTVV.

This chain uses TRBV7-2 with TRBJ2-5; D remains ambiguous. Germline CDR1 and CDR2: SGHTA and FQGNSA. Trimming took 8 bases from V and 1 from J, leaving 14 bases between them. The CDR3 runs to 14 residues. CDR3: CASSWMAVQETQYF. CDR3 sequence (DNA): TGTGCCAGCTCCTGGATGGCGGTCCAAGAGACCCAGTACTTC.

This clonotype is medium-sized in the sample. This chain links TRBV6-2 or TRBV6-3 with TRBJ2-3; D possibly corresponds to TRBD1 (5 bases). The CDR3 is 16 amino acids. Germline V gene lookup returns CDR1 MNHEY and CDR2 SVGEGT. V was trimmed by 6 bases and J by 4 bases, leaving 20 bases between them. Here the CDR3 reads CASRPGRVREADTQYF. The DNA of the CDR3 is TGTGCCAGCAGACCCGGTCGGGTCAGGGAAGCAGATACGCAGTATTTT.

This clonotype turned up a few times. The chain employs TRBV6-2 or TRBV6-3 and TRBJ1-2; possible D gene TRBD1, 5 bases. Trimming left V 6 bases short and J 6 bases short, with 14 bases between. This CDR3 region has 13 residues. Germline loops: CDR1 MNHEY, CDR2 SVGEGT. Here the CDR3 reads CASSPRGAHGYTF. CDR3 nucleotide sequence: TGTGCCAGCAGCCCCCGAGGGGCCCATGGCTACACCTTC.

The sample holds a few counts of this clonotype. This chain joins TRBV19 and TRBJ1-5; 11 bases line up with TRBD1. CDR3 length: 16 amino acids. From germline, CDR1 is LNHDA and CDR2 SQIVND (reference sequence). Trimming cost V 4 bases and J 8 bases; bases outside gene matches: 10. The CDR3 region has the DNA TGTGCCAGTAGTACCCACGGACAGGGGGCCGACGAGCCCCAGCATTTT. Protein sequence: CASSTHGQGADEPQHF.

The table lists this clonotype with a few counts. V usage is TRBV7-8 and J usage is TRBJ1-2; D may be TRBD1 (5 bases). This CDR3 spans 13 amino acids. CDR1 is SGHVS, CDR2 FQNEAQ, per germline. V gave up 2 bases and J gave up 7 bases, with 11 bases separating them. DNA for the CDR3: TGTGCCAGCAGCTTATTACAGGTCTCTGGCTACACCTTC. It translates to CASSLLQVSGYTF. The whole variable domain, filled in from reference TRBV7-8 and TRBJ1-2, reads GAGVSQSPRYKVAKRGQDVALRCDPISGHVSLFWYQQALGQGPEFLTYFQNEAQLDKSGLPSDRFFAERPEGSVSTLKIQRTQQEDSAVYLCASSLLQVSGYTFGSGTRLTVV.